A single sample gave rise to the 29 T cell receptor beta chains below, sequenced in a study of T cell responses to AZD1222 COVID-19 vaccine. The protocol was immunoSEQ multiplex PCR, while the TCRdb copy is restricted to in-frame clones and leaves out a portion. The data contain 120,000 or so clones, 90% to 95% of them seen just once; the ten biggest clones take up approximately 2.8%. Sequencing used peripheral blood, obtained on day 0 of AZD1222 vaccination. All receptors come from an adult in good health.

This chain uses TRBV5-6 with TRBJ1-4; D is uncertain. The CDR3 covers 16 residues. V was cut by 0 bases and J by 5 bases, with 14 bases left in between. Germline V gives CDR1 SGHDT, CDR2 YYEEEE. The CDR3: CASSLAGLGPNEKLFF. CDR3 sequence (DNA): TGTGCCAGCAGCTTGGCCGGCCTCGGTCCCAATGAAAAACTGTTTTTT.

The chain carries TRBV4-1 and TRBJ2-1; the D is unclear. The V end lost 0 bases, the J end lost 10 bases, and 16 bases lay between the germline ends. Germline CDR1 MGHRA, CDR2 YSYEKL. The CDR3 spans 15 residues. CDR3 DNA: TGCGCCAGCAGCCAAGAGGTAAAGGTGCTTTCAGAGCAGTTCTTC. Amino acids: CASSQEVKVLSEQFF.

The chain uses TRBV2 and TRBJ2-7, with D tentatively TRBD2 (5 bases). Trimming shortened V by 3 bases and J by 6 bases, and 9 bases separated the two germline ends. Germline values: CDR1 SNHLY, CDR2 FYNNEI. CDR3 length: 12 amino acids. CDR3 in amino acids: CASSDPGVEQYF. CDR3 DNA sequence: TGTGCCAGCAGTGATCCCGGGGTCGAGCAGTACTTC.

The chain is built from TRBV11-2 and TRBJ2-7; 13 positions match TRBD2. CDR1 is SGHAT and CDR2 is FQNNGV in the germline V gene. The CDR3 sequence is 17 residues long. The trim removed 5 bases at V and 3 bases at J, leaving 10 bases unmatched. The CDR3 DNA is TGTGCCAGCAGCCTATGGACTAGCGGGGGAACGGTCTACGAGCAGTACTTC. The encoded protein is CASSLWTSGGTVYEQYF. The whole variable domain, remainder taken from reference TRBV11-2 and TRBJ2-7, is EAGVAQSPRYKIIEKRQSVAFWCNPISGHATLYWYQQILGQGPKLLIQFQNNGVVDDSQLPKDRFSAERLKGVDSTLKIQPAKLEDSAVYLCASSLWTSGGTVYEQYFGPGTRLTVT.

The J gene is TRBJ1-4, the V gene TRBV4-3, with unresolved D. The germline gives CDR1 LGHNA, CDR2 YSLEER. Trimming removed 4 bases from V and 2 bases from J, with 17 bases in between. The CDR3 has 17 residues. CDR3 in DNA: TGCGCCAGCAGCCCCACCTCAGGCGGTGGGACTAATGAAAAACTGTTTTTT. It codes for CASSPTSGGGTNEKLFF.

The chain uses TRBV13 and TRBJ2-5, with TRBD1 matching 8 bases. CDR1 is PRHDT, CDR2 FYEKMQ, per germline (reference sequence). The CDR3 runs 14 residues. Losses at the gene ends were 3 bases for V and 7 bases for J; bases not matched to a gene: 7. The CDR3 coding sequence is TGTGCCAGCAGCTTCGAACAGGGGGTCGCGACCCAGTACTTC. Translating it yields CASSFEQGVATQYF.

This chain joins TRBV13 and TRBJ2-5, with 10 bases lining up with TRBD2. With V trimmed by 1 base and J by 3 bases, 8 bases remained unmatched. This CDR3 region has 17 residues. In germline, CDR1 is PRHDT, CDR2 FYEKMQ (reference sequence). The CDR3 sequence is CASSLEASGSREETQYF. The CDR3 DNA reads TGTGCCAGCAGCTTAGAGGCTAGCGGGAGTAGGGAAGAGACCCAGTACTTC.

The rearrangement joins TRBV19 to TRBJ2-3; perhaps TRBD2 as D (5 bases). The germline V gene has CDR1 LNHDA and CDR2 SQIVND (reference sequence). The CDR3 is made up of 17 amino acids. V was trimmed by 7 bases and J by 2 bases, leaving 22 bases between them. The CDR3 here is CASTPGVPGRDTDTQYF. The DNA of the CDR3 is TGTGCCAGTACCCCCGGGGTTCCGGGTCGAGACACAGATACGCAGTATTTT.

The chain carries TRBV3-1 (or the pseudogene TRBV3-2) and TRBJ2-1; TRBD2 agrees at 11 bases. Germline V gene lookup returns CDR1 LGHDT and CDR2 YNNKEL (reference sequence). J gave up 4 bases and V 6 bases, and 5 bases lay outside the gene matches. CDR3 length: 15 residues. This chain's CDR3 is CASRGTSGTYNEQFF. The CDR3 coding sequence is TGTGCCAGCAGGGGGACTAGCGGAACTTACAATGAGCAGTTCTTC.

The J gene is TRBJ2-7, the V gene TRBV2, with 12 bases that match TRBD2. The ends lost 6 bases at V and 0 bases at J; junction bases unmatched: 0. From germline, CDR1 is SNHLY and CDR2 FYNNEI. The CDR3 covers 14 residues. The chain's CDR3 is CASRTSGSSYEQYF. CDR3 DNA sequence: TGTGCCAGCAGGACTAGCGGGAGCTCCTACGAGCAGTACTTC.

The chain uses TRBV4-1 and TRBJ1-1; 7 bases match TRBD1. This CDR3 has 15 residues. The germline CDR1 and CDR2 sequences are MGHRA and YSYEKL. Losses at the gene ends were 3 bases for V and 7 bases for J; bases not matched to a gene: 11. The CDR3 protein is CASSQMDRNSGEAFF. In DNA, the CDR3 is TGCGCCAGCAGCCAGATGGACAGGAATAGTGGTGAAGCTTTCTTT.

This chain connects TRBV7-6 to TRBJ2-3, with 7 bases matching TRBD1. Per the germline V gene, CDR1 is SGHVS and CDR2 is FNYEAQ. This CDR3 is 15 amino acids long. Germline trimming cut 5 bases from V and 4 bases from J; bases unmatched to any gene: 9. CDR3 DNA: TGTGCCAGCAGCCCAAACGACAGGGTTGCAGATACGCAGTATTTT. This translates into CASSPNDRVADTQYF.

The chain joins TRBV14 to TRBJ2-2; 9 bases line up with TRBD2. The germline V gene has CDR1 SGHDN and CDR2 FVKESK. The CDR3 length is 17 residues. V was clipped by 4 bases and J by 3 bases; unmatched bases: 9. CDR3 protein: CASSLQLAGEDTGELFF. CDR3 nucleotide sequence: TGTGCCAGCAGCCTACAATTAGCGGGAGAGGACACCGGGGAGCTGTTTTTT.

V usage is TRBV4-1 and J usage is TRBJ1-5, with 9 nucleotides matching TRBD1. Germline V gene lookup returns CDR1 MGHRA and CDR2 YSYEKL. This CDR3 comprises 16 residues. The V segment lost 0 bases and the J segment 10 bases; nucleotides outside the gene matches: 10. CDR3 residues: CASSQEQGQGGSPQHF. Here the CDR3 DNA reads TGCGCCAGCAGCCAAGAACAGGGACAGGGAGGGTCTCCCCAGCATTTT.

The V gene is TRBV4-1, the J gene TRBJ1-2; 7 nucleotides match TRBD1. V shed 2 bases and J 8 bases; nucleotides not matched to a gene: 8. This CDR3 contains 14 residues. The germline CDR1 and CDR2 sequences are MGHRA and YSYEKL. The CDR3 loop is CASSQLDRAGGYTF. The CDR3 DNA is TGCGCCAGCAGCCAACTTGACAGGGCCGGGGGCTACACCTTC.

This chain links TRBV3-1 (or the pseudogene TRBV3-2) with TRBJ2-1; TRBD2 matches 13 bases. This CDR3 contains 16 residues. Germline assignment: CDR1 LGHDT and CDR2 YNNKEL (reference sequence). After removal of 6 bases from V and 8 bases from J, the junction contained 10 bases not matched to a gene. CDR3 protein: CASRFPGTSGMYEQFF. The CDR3 DNA is TGTGCCAGCAGATTCCCCGGGACTAGCGGGATGTATGAGCAGTTCTTC.

This chain joins TRBV4-3 and TRBJ2-2; D uncertain. The V gene lost 6 bases and the J gene lost 1 base, with 12 bases spanning the gap. The CDR3 covers 15 residues. From germline, CDR1 is LGHNA and CDR2 YSLEER. This CDR3 reads CASSLGRLNTGELFF. Written as DNA, the CDR3 is TGCGCCAGCAGTCTGGGCCGGCTGAACACCGGGGAGCTGTTTTTT.

The chain employs TRBV27 and TRBJ2-1, with TRBD1 identical over 10 bases. Germline assignment: CDR1 MNHEY and CDR2 SMNVEV (reference sequence). V trimming: 6 bases; J trimming: 4 bases; junction bases outside the gene matches: 0. The CDR3 covers 13 residues. The DNA of the CDR3 is TGTGCCAGCAGGGGACAGGGGTACAATGAGCAGTTCTTC. Protein product: CASRGQGYNEQFF.

The chain combines TRBV7-9 with TRBJ1-4; D unclear. V lost 1 base and J lost 8, with 8 bases in between. The V gene's germline CDR1 is SEHNR and CDR2 FQNEAQ (reference sequence). The CDR3 extends over 13 amino acids. CDR3 in DNA: TGTGCCAGCAGCTTAGTCGGGTGGGAAAAACTGTTTTTT. It codes for CASSLVGWEKLFF.

The V and J genes are TRBV2 and TRBJ1-5; D uncertain. The CDR3 covers 13 residues. Germline-derived CDR1 and CDR2 are SNHLY and FYNNEI. Deletions cut 6 bases from V and 2 bases from J, with 8 bases between. This CDR3 reads CASRSTGNQPQHF. DNA of the CDR3: TGTGCCAGCAGGTCCACAGGCAATCAGCCCCAGCATTTT.

The chain recombines TRBV6-2 or TRBV6-3 with TRBJ1-1; D is perhaps TRBD1 (5 bases). CDR1 and CDR2 from the germline V gene are MNHEY and SVGEGT. The CDR3 consists of 12 residues. Trimming shortened V by 5 bases and J by 5 bases, and 9 bases separated the two germline ends. Here the CDR3 reads CASSAGGTEAFF. The CDR3 DNA sequence: TGTGCCAGCAGTGCGGGGGGAACTGAAGCTTTCTTT.

The chain joins TRBV5-8 to TRBJ2-7, with D perhaps TRBD1 (6 bases). The length of the CDR3 is 14 residues. Trimming cost V 0 bases and J 4 bases, with 11 bases left between them. The germline V gene encodes CDR1 SGHTS and CDR2 YDEGEE. This chain's CDR3 is CASSLGQGPYEQYF. CDR3 DNA sequence: TGTGCCAGCAGCTTGGGTCAGGGGCCATACGAGCAGTACTTC.

V and J are TRBV6-5 and TRBJ1-5, with D unresolved. The CDR3 is 14 residues long. Germline V gene lookup returns CDR1 MNHEY and CDR2 SVGAGI. The V end lost 5 bases, the J end lost 7 bases, and 15 bases lay between the germline ends. The CDR3 spells CASSTGGGWQPQHF. DNA of the CDR3: TGTGCCAGCAGTACTGGAGGTGGTTGGCAGCCCCAGCATTTT.

The chain uses TRBV3-1 (or the pseudogene TRBV3-2) and TRBJ2-7; 10 bases map to TRBD1. Germline lookup yields CDR1 LGHDT and CDR2 YNNKEL (reference sequence). CDR3 length: 15 residues. V shed 5 bases, J shed 1 base, and the junction held 5 bases outside the gene matches. Here the CDR3 DNA reads TGTGCCAGCAGCAGACAGGGGGCCTTATCCTACGAGCAGTACTTC. Translation: CASSRQGALSYEQYF.

The CDR3 DNA sequence: TGCGCCAGCAGCAGGACGACAGGGCTTCAGCCCCAGCATTTT. Its protein is CASSRTTGLQPQHF. The chain is built from TRBV5-1 and TRBJ1-5; TRBD1 matches 7 bases. This CDR3 is 14 amino acids long. Germline lookup yields CDR1 SGHRS and CDR2 YFSETQ. V lost 4 bases, J lost 6 bases, and 7 bases stayed unmatched.

The gene calls are TRBV6-6 and TRBJ1-2, with D perhaps matching TRBD1 (5 bases). The CDR3 loop spans 15 amino acids. V dropped 6 bases and J dropped 7 bases, with 21 bases sitting between them. Germline V gene lookup returns CDR1 MNHNY and CDR2 SVGAGI (reference sequence). The CDR3 DNA is TGTGCCAGCAGCCGAGGGGCAGGGTTCTCCGGTGGCTACACCTTC. This gives the protein CASSRGAGFSGGYTF.

The V and J genes are TRBV19 and TRBJ1-5, with D possibly TRBD1 on 5 matching bases. The length of the CDR3 is 17 residues. CDR1 LNHDA and CDR2 SQIVND come from the germline V gene (reference sequence). Trimming took 0 bases from V and 0 from J, leaving 12 bases between them. Written as DNA, the CDR3 is TGTGCCAGTAGTATAGATGCAGGGAGCAATAGCAATCAGCCCCAGCATTTT. This gives the protein CASSIDAGSNSNQPQHF.

The rearrangement uses TRBV3-1 (or the pseudogene TRBV3-2) and TRBJ2-1; 10 nucleotides agree with TRBD1. V was clipped by 4 bases and J by 8 bases; unmatched bases: 2. CDR1 is LGHDT and CDR2 is YNNKEL in the germline V gene (reference sequence). The CDR3 runs 13 residues. The CDR3 region has the DNA TGTGCCAGCAGCCGGGACAGGGGCGATGAGCAGTTCTTC. Amino acids: CASSRDRGDEQFF.

The genes are TRBV9 and TRBJ2-7; D not certain. CDR3 length equals 15 residues. V was clipped by 0 bases and J by 2 bases, with 12 bases between them. CDR1 SGDLS and CDR2 YYNGEE come from the germline V gene. CDR3 nucleotides: TGTGCCAGCAGCGTAGGCGATAGCCGGGCCTACGAGCAGTACTTC. Its protein product is CASSVGDSRAYEQYF. Full variable domain (missing parts from reference TRBV9 and TRBJ2-7): DSGVTQTPKHLITATGQRVTLRCSPRSGDLSVYWYQQSLDQGLQFLIQYYNGEERAKGNILERFSAQQFPDLHSELNLSSLELGDSALYFCASSVGDSRAYEQYFGPGTRLTVT.